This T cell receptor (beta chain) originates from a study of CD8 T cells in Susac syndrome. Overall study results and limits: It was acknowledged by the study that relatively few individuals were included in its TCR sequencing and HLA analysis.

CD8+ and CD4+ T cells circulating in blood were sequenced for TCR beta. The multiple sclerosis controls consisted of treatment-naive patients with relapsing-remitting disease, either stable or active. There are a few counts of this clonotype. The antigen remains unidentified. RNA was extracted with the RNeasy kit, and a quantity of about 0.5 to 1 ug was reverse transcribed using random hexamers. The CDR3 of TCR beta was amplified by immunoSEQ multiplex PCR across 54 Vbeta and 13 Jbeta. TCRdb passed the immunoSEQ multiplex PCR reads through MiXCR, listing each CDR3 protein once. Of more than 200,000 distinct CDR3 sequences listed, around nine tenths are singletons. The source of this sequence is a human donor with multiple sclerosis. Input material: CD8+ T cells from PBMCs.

CDR3 bases: TGTGCCAGCAGCTTAGGGAGCCCCACAGATACGCAGTATTTT. Translation: CASSLGSPTDTQYF. The rearrangement links TRBV11-2 to TRBJ2-3; no firm D call. The CDR3 consists of 14 residues. Germline assignment: CDR1 SGHAT and CDR2 FQNNGV. Trimming took off 1 base at V and 2 bases at J, with 7 bases between the two ends.